Below, 21 T cell receptor beta chains from the same sample are listed, as sequenced in a study of blood T cell repertoires in COVID-19. TCRdb's copy holds only in-frame clones and misses some; the assay was immunoSEQ multiplex PCR. The sample holds 250,000 to 300,000 clones, 65% to 90% seen once. Material for sequencing was peripheral blood. These receptors were obtained from a woman in her sixties or seventies with active or convalescent COVID-19.

The chain joins TRBV9 to TRBJ1-5; 9 bases match TRBD1. Trimming took 7 bases from V and 7 from J; bases not matched to a gene: 9. This CDR3 has 14 residues. Germline CDR1 is SGDLS and CDR2 is YYNGEE. This CDR3 reads CASRGTGSFQPQHF. CDR3 DNA sequence: TGTGCCAGCCGGGGGACAGGGAGTTTCCAGCCCCAGCATTTT.

CDR3: CASSFSPGGNSGNTIYF. Written as DNA, the CDR3 is TGCGCCAGCAGCTTTTCCCCCGGGGGTAACTCTGGAAACACCATATATTTT. J is TRBJ1-3 and V is TRBV5-1; TRBD1 might be the D (5 bases). Germline lookup yields CDR1 SGHRS and CDR2 YFSETQ. V lost 2 bases and J lost 0, with 15 bases in between. CDR3 length: 17 residues.

The chain recombines TRBV7-8 with TRBJ1-4; D is perhaps TRBD1 (6 bases). The germline V and J ends were trimmed by 4 bases and 7 bases, with 13 bases remaining between them. CDR1 is SGHVS, CDR2 FQNEAQ, per germline. This CDR3 has 14 residues. CDR3 DNA: TGTGCCAGCAGCTGGGGGGGGGCTTTTGAAAAACTGTTTTTT. Residues: CASSWGGAFEKLFF. The full variable domain, completed using reference TRBV7-8 and TRBJ1-4, is GAGVSQSPRYKVAKRGQDVALRCDPISGHVSLFWYQQALGQGPEFLTYFQNEAQLDKSGLPSDRFFAERPEGSVSTLKIQRTQQEDSAVYLCASSWGGAFEKLFFGSGTQLSVL.

The rearrangement joins TRBV5-1 to TRBJ2-7; 7 bases are shared with TRBD2. Germline CDR1 and CDR2: SGHRS and YFSETQ. V lost 1 base to trimming and J lost 2 bases; unmatched junction nucleotides: 6. The CDR3 runs 15 residues. The DNA for the CDR3 is TGCGCCAGCAGCTTGTCTTCTGCGGGGGCCTACGAGCAGTACTTC. As protein: CASSLSSAGAYEQYF.

The rearrangement links TRBV7-8 to TRBJ2-5; 8 bases are a match to TRBD1. With V trimmed by 4 bases and J by 5 bases, 6 bases remained unmatched. Germline-derived CDR1 and CDR2 are SGHVS and FQNEAQ. The CDR3 runs to 14 residues. The CDR3 reads CASSSPRGRETQYF. CDR3 sequence (DNA): TGTGCCAGCAGCTCCCCCAGGGGGCGGGAGACCCAGTACTTC.

This chain connects TRBV12-3 or TRBV12-4 to TRBJ1-2, with D unresolved. CDR3 length: 13 amino acids. V was clipped by 7 bases and J by 8 bases, with 17 bases between them. The CDR3 DNA is TGTGCCAGCACAAGGGCGGGGTTGGGAGGCTACACCTTC. This encodes CASTRAGLGGYTF.

The rearrangement links TRBV7-2 to TRBJ1-4, with D uncertain. Germline loops: CDR1 SGHTA, CDR2 FQGNSA. V dropped 1 base and J dropped 4 bases, with 13 bases sitting between them. The CDR3 covers 16 residues. The CDR3 region has the DNA TGTGCCAGCAGCTTAGAGCTGGGGAGAGGTAATGAAAAACTGTTTTTT. Translated, it gives CASSLELGRGNEKLFF.

V is TRBV7-2 and J is TRBJ1-4; D is uncertain. Trimming removed 5 bases from V and 1 base from J, with 8 bases in between. Germline CDR1 reads SGHTA; CDR2 reads FQGNSA. The CDR3 runs to 14 residues. For the CDR3, the DNA is TGTGCCAGCAGCCTCTCCGTAACTAATGAAAAACTGTTTTTT. Translated: CASSLSVTNEKLFF. The full variable domain, with the rest looked up from reference TRBV7-2 and TRBJ1-4, is GAGVSQSPSNKVTEKGKDVELRCDPISGHTALYWYRQSLGQGLEFLIYFQGNSAPDKSGLPSDRFSAERTGGSVSTLTIQRTQQEDSAVYLCASSLSVTNEKLFFGSGTQLSVL.

The rearrangement joins TRBV6-5 to TRBJ1-2, with D hard to call. This CDR3 spans 13 amino acids. Looked up from germline, CDR1 is MNHEY and CDR2 is SVGAGI. Trimming cost V 6 bases and J 3 bases, with 11 bases left between them. The CDR3 loop reads CASSSPRHYGYTF. The CDR3 DNA reads TGTGCCAGCAGCTCCCCGCGGCACTATGGCTACACCTTC.

The chain is built from TRBV7-8 and TRBJ1-2; the D gene is possibly TRBD1 (5 bases). V dropped 6 bases and J dropped 0 bases, with 11 bases sitting between them. Germline CDR1 and CDR2: SGHVS and FQNEAQ. CDR3 length: 14 amino acids. CDR3 bases: TGTGCCAGCAGTTTCAGGGAAACTAACTATGGCTACACCTTC. It encodes CASSFRETNYGYTF. The entire variable domain, with the rest obtained from reference TRBV7-8 and TRBJ1-2, is as follows: GAGVSQSPRYKVAKRGQDVALRCDPISGHVSLFWYQQALGQGPEFLTYFQNEAQLDKSGLPSDRFFAERPEGSVSTLKIQRTQQEDSAVYLCASSFRETNYGYTFGSGTRLTVV.

J is TRBJ2-3 and V is TRBV5-1; 7 bases agree with TRBD2. The CDR3 is made up of 15 amino acids. V trimming: 2 bases; J trimming: 2 bases; junction bases outside the gene matches: 5. The V gene's germline CDR1 is SGHRS and CDR2 YFSETQ. DNA of the CDR3: TGCGCCAGCAGCTTCAGGAGGGACTACACAGATACGCAGTATTTT. Translated: CASSFRRDYTDTQYF.

The CDR3 spells CASSPLVGGYSYGYTF. The CDR3 DNA reads TGTGCCAGCAGCCCCTTGGTTGGGGGGTACAGCTATGGCTACACCTTC. The chain combines TRBV14 with TRBJ1-2; tentatively, D is TRBD1 (5 bases). Per the germline V gene, CDR1 is SGHDN and CDR2 is FVKESK. This CDR3 region has 16 residues. V dropped 4 bases and J dropped 4 bases, with 19 bases sitting between them.

The chain joins TRBV9 to TRBJ1-3; a weak D match, TRBD1 (6 bases). V gave up 5 bases and J gave up 0 bases, with 18 bases separating them. The CDR3 runs to 17 residues. Germline CDR1 reads SGDLS; CDR2 reads YYNGEE. The CDR3, as DNA: TGTGCCAGCAGGAGGGGGGGTCCCTATAGCTCTGGAAACACCATATATTTT. Translation gives CASRRGGPYSSGNTIYF.

The chain uses TRBV9 and TRBJ1-5; 7 bases agree with TRBD1. The CDR3 covers 14 residues. V was pared by 3 bases and J by 3 bases, with 3 bases of the junction left unmatched. CDR1 is SGDLS, CDR2 YYNGEE, per germline. CDR3: CASSGGTDNQPQHF. DNA of the CDR3: TGTGCCAGCAGCGGGGGGACAGACAATCAGCCCCAGCATTTT.

This clone has a handful of counts. The chain recombines TRBV6-5 with TRBJ1-5; D remains unclear. The CDR3 runs to 15 residues. Per germline, CDR1 MNHEY and CDR2 SVGAGI. V lost 6 bases and J lost 2, with 14 bases in between. The CDR3 bases are TGTGCCAGCAGGCCTTTGGGAGAAGGCAATCAGCCCCAGCATTTT. Its protein product is CASRPLGEGNQPQHF.

This chain joins TRBV5-1 and TRBJ1-6, with D tentatively TRBD1 (5 bases). The length of the CDR3 is 15 residues. Deletions cut 6 bases from V and 6 bases from J, with 16 bases between. Germline assignment: CDR1 SGHRS and CDR2 YFSETQ. The CDR3 nucleotides are TGCGCCAGCACCTTCGGGGGGGGAGGTAATTCACCCCTCCACTTT. As protein: CASTFGGGGNSPLHF. Variable domain in full (rest from reference TRBV5-1 and TRBJ1-6): KAGVTQTPRYLIKTRGQQVTLSCSPISGHRSVSWYQQTPGQGLQFLFEYFSETQRNKGNFPGRFSGRQFSNSRSEMNVSTLELGDSALYLCASTFGGGGNSPLHFGNGTRLTVT.

The chain recombines TRBV7-2 with TRBJ2-7, with 16 bases lining up with TRBD2. The ends lost 3 bases at V and 3 bases at J; junction bases unmatched: 8. The germline V gene encodes CDR1 SGHTA and CDR2 FQGNSA. This CDR3 has 18 amino acids. The CDR3 DNA reads TGTGCCAGCAGCTTCTCGGGACTAGCGGGGGGGATTGTCTACGAGCAGTACTTC. As protein: CASSFSGLAGGIVYEQYF.

This rearrangement joins TRBV10-3 to TRBJ1-5, with 9 positions matching TRBD1. V lost 3 bases, J lost 10 bases, and 13 bases stayed unmatched. This CDR3 region has 16 residues. Germline-derived CDR1 and CDR2 are ENHRY and SYGVKD. The CDR3 loop is CAISDPEGQGVLPQHF. The CDR3 DNA is TGTGCCATCAGTGATCCGGAGGGACAGGGTGTATTACCCCAGCATTTT.

The V gene is TRBV27, the J gene TRBJ2-6; 13 bases are a match to TRBD2. The ends lost 5 bases at V and 2 bases at J; junction bases unmatched: 6. Germline lookup yields CDR1 MNHEY and CDR2 SMNVEV (reference sequence). This CDR3 has 18 amino acids. CDR3 sequence: CASSGSTSGGTGANVLTF. The CDR3 DNA follows: TGTGCCAGCAGTGGCTCGACTAGCGGGGGGACTGGGGCCAACGTCCTGACTTTC.

This clone appeared a single time. The chain has TRBV7-2 and TRBJ1-3; no definite D call. CDR3 length: 16 residues. Deletions cut 0 bases from V and 0 bases from J, with 9 bases between. Germline values: CDR1 SGHTA, CDR2 FQGNSA. The CDR3 region is CASSLAAGFSGNTIYF. CDR3 bases: TGTGCCAGCAGCTTAGCGGCAGGCTTCTCTGGAAACACCATATATTTT.

In its sample, this clone was seen once. CDR3 amino acids: CASSGGAGSRETQYF. The CDR3 DNA reads TGCGCCAGCAGCGGGGGAGCGGGTTCCAGAGAGACCCAGTACTTC. The V call is TRBV5-1, the J call TRBJ2-5; maybe TRBD2 (6 bases). In germline, CDR1 is SGHRS, CDR2 YFSETQ. The CDR3 runs to 15 residues. The V end was cut by 4 bases, the J end by 4 bases, with 17 bases between.